The clone carrying this T cell receptor (beta chain) has a single count. This record comes from a study of blood T cell repertoires in COVID-19. Study-wide context: Sample material is recorded as cDNA or gDNA derived from T cells, B-cell-depleted T cells, or PBMCs.

Per the authors' pipeline: Nucleated cell number was recorded as an estimate derived from reference gene primer amplification. The assay was immunoSEQ multiplex PCR, and TCRdb's table has in-frame clones only and misses some. V and J calls and clone size are those listed in that table; D and trimming were worked out from the DNA. The data hold around 300,000 clones, with roughly nine tenths observed a single time. Looked up from germline, CDR1 is LNHDA and CDR2 is SQIVND (reference sequence). The CDR3 has 15 amino acids. Trimming removed 6 bases at V and 1 base at J, with 13 bases between. This clonotype was obtained from a woman in her fifties or sixties who had recovered from COVID-19. This sequence joins TRBV19 and TRBJ1-5, with a possible D match to TRBD1 (5 bases). Sequenced input: PBMCs or T cells enriched from blood (not recorded which). CDR3: CASSNRQWSNQPQHF. The CDR3 DNA reads as TGTGCCAGTAGCAACCGACAGTGGAGCAATCAGCCCCAGCATTTT.